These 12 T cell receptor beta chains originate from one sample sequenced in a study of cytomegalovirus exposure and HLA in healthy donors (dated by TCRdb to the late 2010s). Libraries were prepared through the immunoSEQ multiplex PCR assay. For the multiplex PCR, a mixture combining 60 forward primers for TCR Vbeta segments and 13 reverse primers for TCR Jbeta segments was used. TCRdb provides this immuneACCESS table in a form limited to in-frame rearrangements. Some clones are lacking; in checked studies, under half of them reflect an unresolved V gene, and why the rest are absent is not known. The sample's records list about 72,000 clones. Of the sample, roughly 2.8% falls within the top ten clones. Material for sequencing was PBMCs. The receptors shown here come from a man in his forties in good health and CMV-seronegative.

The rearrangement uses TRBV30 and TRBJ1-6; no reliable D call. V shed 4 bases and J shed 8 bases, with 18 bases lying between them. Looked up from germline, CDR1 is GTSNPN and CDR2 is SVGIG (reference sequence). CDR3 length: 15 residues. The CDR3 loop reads CAWTPFSGMDSPLHF. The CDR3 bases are TGTGCCTGGACCCCGTTCTCCGGGATGGATTCACCCCTCCACTTT.

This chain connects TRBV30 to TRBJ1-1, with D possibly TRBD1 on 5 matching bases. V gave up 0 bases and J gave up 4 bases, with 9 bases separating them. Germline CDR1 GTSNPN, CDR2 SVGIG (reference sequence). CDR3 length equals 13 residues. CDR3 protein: CAWSVQGITEAFF. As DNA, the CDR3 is TGTGCCTGGAGTGTTCAGGGTATCACTGAAGCTTTCTTT. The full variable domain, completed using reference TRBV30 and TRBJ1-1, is SQTIHQWPATLVQPVGSPLSLECTVEGTSNPNLYWYRQAAGRGLQLLFYSVGIGQISSEVPQNLSASRPQDRQFILSSKKLLLSDSGFYLCAWSVQGITEAFFGQGTRLTVV.

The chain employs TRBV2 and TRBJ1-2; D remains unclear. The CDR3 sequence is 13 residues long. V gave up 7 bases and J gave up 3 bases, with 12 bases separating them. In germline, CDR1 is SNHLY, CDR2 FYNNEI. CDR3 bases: TGTGCCAGCAATGAGTACCCAGACTATGGCTACACCTTC. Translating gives CASNEYPDYGYTF.

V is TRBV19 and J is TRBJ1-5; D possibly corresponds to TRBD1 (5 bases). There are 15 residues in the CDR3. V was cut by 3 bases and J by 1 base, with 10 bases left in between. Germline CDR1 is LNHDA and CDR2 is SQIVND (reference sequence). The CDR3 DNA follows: TGTGCCAGTAGTATTGGGGCCATGAGCAATCAGCCCCAGCATTTT. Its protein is CASSIGAMSNQPQHF.

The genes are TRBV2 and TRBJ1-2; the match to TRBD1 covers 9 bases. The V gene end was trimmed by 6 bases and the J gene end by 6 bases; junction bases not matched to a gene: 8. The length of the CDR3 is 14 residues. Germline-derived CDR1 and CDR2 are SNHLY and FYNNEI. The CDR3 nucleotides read TGTGCCAGCAGGGAGGGGACAGGGACGCATGGCTACACCTTC. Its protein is CASREGTGTHGYTF.

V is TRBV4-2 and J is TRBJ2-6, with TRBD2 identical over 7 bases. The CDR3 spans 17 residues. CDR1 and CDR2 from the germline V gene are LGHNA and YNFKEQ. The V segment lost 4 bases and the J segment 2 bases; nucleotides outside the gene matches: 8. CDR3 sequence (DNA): TGTGCCAGCAGCCCTTCGGGGGGACTTACTGGGGCCAACGTCCTGACTTTC. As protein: CASSPSGGLTGANVLTF.

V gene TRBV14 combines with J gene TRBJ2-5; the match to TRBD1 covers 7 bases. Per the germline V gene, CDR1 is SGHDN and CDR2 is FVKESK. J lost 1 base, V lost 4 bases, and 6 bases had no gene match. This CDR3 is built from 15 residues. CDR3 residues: CASSLTTGFQETQYF. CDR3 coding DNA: TGTGCCAGCAGCCTGACGACAGGGTTCCAAGAGACCCAGTACTTC.

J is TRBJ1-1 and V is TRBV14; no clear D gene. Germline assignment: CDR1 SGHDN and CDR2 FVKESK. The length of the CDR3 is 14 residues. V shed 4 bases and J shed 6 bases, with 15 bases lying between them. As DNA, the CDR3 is TGTGCCAGCAGCCTCCGATTCGAGGGCTCTGAAGCTTTCTTT. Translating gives CASSLRFEGSEAFF.

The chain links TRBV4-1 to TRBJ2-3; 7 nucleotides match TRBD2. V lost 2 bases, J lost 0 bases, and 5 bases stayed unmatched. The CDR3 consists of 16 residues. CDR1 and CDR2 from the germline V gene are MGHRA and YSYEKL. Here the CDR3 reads CASSQRPGGSTDTQYF. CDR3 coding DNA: TGCGCCAGCAGCCAACGCCCCGGGGGGAGCACAGATACGCAGTATTTT.

The DNA of the CDR3 is TGTGCCTGGGTAACCCAGGGGATAGAGACCCAGTACTTC. Translating it yields CAWVTQGIETQYF. The chain is built from TRBV30 and TRBJ2-5; TRBD1 might be the D (6 bases). Germline loops: CDR1 GTSNPN, CDR2 SVGIG (reference sequence). The germline V and J ends were trimmed by 5 bases and 4 bases, with 14 bases remaining between them. The length of the CDR3 is 13 residues.

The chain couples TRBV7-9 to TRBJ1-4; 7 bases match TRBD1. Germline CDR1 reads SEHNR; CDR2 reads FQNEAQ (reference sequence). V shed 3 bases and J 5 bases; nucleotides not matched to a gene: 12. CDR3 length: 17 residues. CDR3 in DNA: TGTGCCAGCAGCTTTAATATGGGGGGACAGATAAATGAAAAACTGTTTTTT. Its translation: CASSFNMGGQINEKLFF.

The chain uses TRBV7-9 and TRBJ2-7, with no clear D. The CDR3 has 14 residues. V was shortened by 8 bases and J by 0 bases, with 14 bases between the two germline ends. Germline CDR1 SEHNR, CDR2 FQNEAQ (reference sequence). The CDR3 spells CASGPLSYSYEQYF. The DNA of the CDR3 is TGTGCCAGCGGGCCGTTGTCATACTCCTACGAGCAGTACTTC.